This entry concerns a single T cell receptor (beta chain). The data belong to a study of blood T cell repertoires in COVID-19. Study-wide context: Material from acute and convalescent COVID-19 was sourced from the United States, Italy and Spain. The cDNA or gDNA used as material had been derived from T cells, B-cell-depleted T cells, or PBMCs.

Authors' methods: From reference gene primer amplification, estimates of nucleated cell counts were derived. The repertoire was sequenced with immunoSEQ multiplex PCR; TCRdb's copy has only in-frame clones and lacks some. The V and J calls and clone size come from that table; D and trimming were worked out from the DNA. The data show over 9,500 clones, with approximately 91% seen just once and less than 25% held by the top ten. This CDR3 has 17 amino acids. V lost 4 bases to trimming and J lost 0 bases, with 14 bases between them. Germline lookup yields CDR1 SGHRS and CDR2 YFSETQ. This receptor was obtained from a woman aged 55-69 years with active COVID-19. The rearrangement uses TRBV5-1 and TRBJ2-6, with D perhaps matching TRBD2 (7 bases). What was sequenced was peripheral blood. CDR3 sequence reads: CASSGGATFSGANVLTF. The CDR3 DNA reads TGCGCCAGCAGCGGGGGGGCCACTTTCTCTGGGGCCAACGTCCTGACTTTC.